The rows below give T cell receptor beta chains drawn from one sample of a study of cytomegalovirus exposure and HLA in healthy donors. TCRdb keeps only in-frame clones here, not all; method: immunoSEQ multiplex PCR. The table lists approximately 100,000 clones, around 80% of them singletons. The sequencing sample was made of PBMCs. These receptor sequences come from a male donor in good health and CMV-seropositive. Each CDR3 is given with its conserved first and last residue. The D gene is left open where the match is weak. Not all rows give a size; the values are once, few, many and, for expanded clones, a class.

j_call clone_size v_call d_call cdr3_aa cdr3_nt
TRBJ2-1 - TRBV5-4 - CASSGRFSRDEETYNEQFF TGTGCCAGCAGCGGGAGGTTCTCGCGGGATGAAGAGACCTACAATGAGCAGTTCTTC
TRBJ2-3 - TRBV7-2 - CASSSWTSAAQYF TGTGCCAGCAGCTCCTGGACTTCGGCGGCGCAGTATTTT
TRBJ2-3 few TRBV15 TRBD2 CATSRRLGGSTDTQYF TGTGCCACCAGCCGACGACTCGGGGGGAGCACAGATACGCAGTATTTT
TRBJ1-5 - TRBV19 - CASSNRGNQPQHF TGTGCCAGTAGTAATAGGGGGAATCAGCCCCAGCATTTT
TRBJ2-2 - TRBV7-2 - CASSLAGRGRPGELFF TGTGCCAGCAGCTTAGCGGGCAGGGGAAGGCCCGGGGAGCTGTTTTTT
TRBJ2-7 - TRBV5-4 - CASSMGGVAAHYEQYF TGTGCCAGCAGCATGGGTGGGGTAGCGGCTCACTACGAGCAGTACTTC
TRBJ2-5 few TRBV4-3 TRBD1 CASSQLGQGQETQYF TGCGCCAGCAGCCAGCTCGGACAGGGCCAAGAGACCCAGTACTTC
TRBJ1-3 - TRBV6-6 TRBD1 CASSRTGISGNTIYF TGTGCCAGCAGTAGGACAGGTATCTCTGGAAACACCATATATTTT
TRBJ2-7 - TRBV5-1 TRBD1 CASSPSTGYGYEQYF TGCGCCAGCAGCCCTTCGACAGGGTACGGCTACGAGCAGTACTTC
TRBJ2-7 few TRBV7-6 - CASSRGLPYEQYF TGTGCCAGCAGCCGCGGATTACCCTACGAGCAGTACTTC
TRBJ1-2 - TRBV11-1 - CASSSGHLYGYTF TGTGCCAGCAGCTCGGGACATCTCTATGGCTACACCTTC
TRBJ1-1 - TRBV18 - CASSPPTAEEAFF TGTGCCAGCTCACCACCCACAGCGGAAGAAGCTTTCTTT
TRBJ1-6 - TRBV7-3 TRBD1 CASSYGGTGNSPLHF TGTGCCAGCAGTTATGGGGGGACAGGAAATTCACCCCTCCACTTT
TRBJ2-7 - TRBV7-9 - CASSSTGNEQYF TGTGCCAGCAGCTCGACAGGTAACGAGCAGTACTTC
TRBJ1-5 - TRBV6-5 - CASSYSAASNQPQHF TGTGCCAGCAGTTACTCGGCGGCTAGCAATCAGCCCCAGCATTTT
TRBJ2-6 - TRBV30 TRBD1 CAWSRGTGAPFSGANVLTF TGTGCCTGGAGTCGAGGGACAGGGGCACCCTTTTCTGGGGCCAACGTCCTGACTTTC
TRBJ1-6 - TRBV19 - CASSVGSGTWGSPLHF TGTGCCAGTAGTGTGGGTTCCGGGACTTGGGGTTCACCCCTCCACTTT
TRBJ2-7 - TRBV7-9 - CASSVSSYEQYF TGTGCCAGCAGCGTGAGCTCCTACGAGCAGTACTTC
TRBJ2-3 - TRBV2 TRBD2 CASRGGDTQYF TGTGCCAGCAGGGGGGGGGATACGCAGTATTTT
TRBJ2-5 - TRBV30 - CAWSQGFRETQYF TGTGCCTGGAGTCAGGGGTTTCGAGAGACCCAGTACTTC
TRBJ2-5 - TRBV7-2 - CASSQDQFQETQYF TGTGCCAGCAGCCAGGATCAGTTCCAAGAGACCCAGTACTTC
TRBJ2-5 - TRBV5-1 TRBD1 CASSRTGETQYF TGCGCCAGCAGCCGGACAGGGGAGACCCAGTACTTC
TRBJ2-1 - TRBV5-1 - CASMDSSSYNEQFF TGCGCCAGCATGGACAGCAGCTCCTACAATGAGCAGTTCTTC
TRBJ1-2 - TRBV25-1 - CASSDPSGQRYGYTF TGTGCCAGCAGTGATCCCTCTGGACAGCGCTATGGCTACACCTTC
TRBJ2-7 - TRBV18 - CASSGEDEQYF TGTGCCAGCTCAGGGGAGGACGAGCAGTACTTC
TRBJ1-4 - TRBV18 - CASKRSADNEKLFF TGTGCCAGCAAGCGGTCAGCCGATAATGAAAAACTGTTTTTT
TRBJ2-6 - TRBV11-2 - CASSPEGWANVLTF TGTGCCAGCAGCCCAGAGGGCTGGGCCAACGTCCTGACTTTC
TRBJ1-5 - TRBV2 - CASRRQVSNQPQHF TGTGCCAGCAGACGACAGGTATCAAATCAGCCCCAGCATTTT
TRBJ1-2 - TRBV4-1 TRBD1 CASSQEVTGRWYGYTF TGCGCCAGCAGCCAAGAAGTGACAGGGAGGTGGTATGGCTACACCTTC
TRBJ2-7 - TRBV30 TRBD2 CAWSSQRGGLNEQYF TGTGCCTGGAGTTCCCAGCGGGGGGGCCTGAACGAGCAGTACTTC
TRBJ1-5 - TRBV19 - CASSIDLGQPQHF TGTGCCAGTAGTATAGACCTAGGTCAGCCCCAGCATTTT
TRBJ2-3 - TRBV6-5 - CASRPRGAPNTQYF TGTGCCAGCAGACCCCGGGGGGCCCCAAATACGCAGTATTTT
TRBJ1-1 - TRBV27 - CASRQMGGGTEAFF TGTGCCAGCCGTCAGATGGGGGGAGGCACTGAAGCTTTCTTT
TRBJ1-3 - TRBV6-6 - CASRPTAGNTIYF TGTGCCAGCAGGCCGACAGCTGGAAACACCATATATTTT